This TCR beta chain comes out of a study of blood T cells in healthy people across ages. Every participating donor contributed 8 to 10 milliliters of peripheral blood through a draw. The V and J ends lost 2 bases and 7 bases, in that order; junction bases with no gene match: 10. The CDR3 contains 18 residues. Looked up from germline, CDR1 is SGHRS and CDR2 is YFSETQ. A second PCR of 7 to 11 cycles used a sample-barcoded 5' primer and a J-beta primer mix. TCRdb processed the 5' RACE reads anew with MiXCR; each CDR3 protein has one entry. The repertoire has around 1,000,000 distinct CDR3 sequences, approximately 26% of them found once; the top ten carry about 0.69%. This clonotype was seen more than once but under ten times. What it binds is unknown. Overall study results and limits: Older individuals had lower TCR beta diversity per million T cells (the decline was roughly linear).

The sample also formed part of further work on T cells of mothers and their children. As that study records: A few healthy Caucasian mothers, along with their six children, served as the donors. Over 8 million reads per mother and roughly 3 million per child were obtained.

The clonotype originates from a girl aged 2-15 years in good health. Sequenced input: blood. The chain joins TRBV5-1 to TRBJ2-1, with 15 positions matching TRBD2. CDR3 residues: CASSLDGLAGGPGNEQFF. Here the CDR3 DNA reads TGCGCCAGCAGCTTAGATGGACTAGCGGGGGGGCCAGGGAATGAGCAGTTCTTC.